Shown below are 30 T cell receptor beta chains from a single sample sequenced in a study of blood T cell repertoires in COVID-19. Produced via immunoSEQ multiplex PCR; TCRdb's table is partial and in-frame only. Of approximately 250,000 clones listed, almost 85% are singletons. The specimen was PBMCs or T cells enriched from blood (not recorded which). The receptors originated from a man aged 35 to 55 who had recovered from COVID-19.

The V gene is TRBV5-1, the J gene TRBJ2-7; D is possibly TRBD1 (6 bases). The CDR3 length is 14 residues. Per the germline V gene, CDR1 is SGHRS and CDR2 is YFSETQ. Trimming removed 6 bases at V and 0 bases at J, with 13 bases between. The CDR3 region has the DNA TGCGCCAGCACTAAAACAGGGAGCTCCTACGAGCAGTACTTC. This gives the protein CASTKTGSSYEQYF.

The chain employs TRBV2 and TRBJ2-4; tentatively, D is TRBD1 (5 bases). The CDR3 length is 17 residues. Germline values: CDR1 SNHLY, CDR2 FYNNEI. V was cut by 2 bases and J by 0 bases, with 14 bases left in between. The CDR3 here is CASSELGPQLAKNIQYF. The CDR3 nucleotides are TGTGCCAGCAGTGAATTGGGGCCGCAGCTAGCCAAAAACATTCAGTACTTC.

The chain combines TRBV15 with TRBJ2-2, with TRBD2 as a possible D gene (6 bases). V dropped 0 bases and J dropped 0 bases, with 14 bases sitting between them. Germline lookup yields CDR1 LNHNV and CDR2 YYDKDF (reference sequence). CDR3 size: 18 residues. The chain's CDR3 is CATSRDPASAANTGELFF. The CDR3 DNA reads TGTGCCACCAGCAGAGATCCGGCTAGCGCCGCGAACACCGGGGAGCTGTTTTTT.

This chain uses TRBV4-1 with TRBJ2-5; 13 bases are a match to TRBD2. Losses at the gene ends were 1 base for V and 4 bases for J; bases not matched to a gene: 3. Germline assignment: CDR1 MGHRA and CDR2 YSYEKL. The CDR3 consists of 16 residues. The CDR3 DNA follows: TGCGCCAGCAGCCAAGGGCGACTAGCGGGGGGAGAGACCCAGTACTTC. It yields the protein CASSQGRLAGGETQYF.

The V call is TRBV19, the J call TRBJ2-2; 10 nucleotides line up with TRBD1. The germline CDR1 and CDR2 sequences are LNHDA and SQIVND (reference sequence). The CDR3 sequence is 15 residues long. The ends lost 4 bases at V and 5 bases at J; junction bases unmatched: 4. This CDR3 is CASSTDRGQTGELFF. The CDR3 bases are TGTGCCAGTAGTACCGACAGGGGGCAAACCGGGGAGCTGTTTTTT.

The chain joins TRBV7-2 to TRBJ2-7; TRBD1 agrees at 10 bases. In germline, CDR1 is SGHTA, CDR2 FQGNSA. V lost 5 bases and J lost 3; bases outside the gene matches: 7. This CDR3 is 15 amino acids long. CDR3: CASSQRGTGDYEQYF. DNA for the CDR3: TGTGCCAGCAGCCAACGTGGGACAGGGGACTACGAGCAGTACTTC.

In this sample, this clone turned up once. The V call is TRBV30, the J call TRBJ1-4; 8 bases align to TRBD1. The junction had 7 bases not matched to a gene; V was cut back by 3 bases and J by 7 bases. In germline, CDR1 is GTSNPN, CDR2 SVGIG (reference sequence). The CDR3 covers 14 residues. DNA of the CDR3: TGTGCCTGGAGCCAGGGGGCCGGTGGTGAAAAACTGTTTTTT. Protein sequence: CAWSQGAGGEKLFF.

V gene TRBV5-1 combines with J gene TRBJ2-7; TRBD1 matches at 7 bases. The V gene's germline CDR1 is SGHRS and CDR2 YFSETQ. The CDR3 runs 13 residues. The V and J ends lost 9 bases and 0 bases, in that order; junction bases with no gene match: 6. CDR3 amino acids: CATSTGSSYEQYF. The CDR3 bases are TGCGCCACCTCGACAGGGAGCTCCTACGAGCAGTACTTC.

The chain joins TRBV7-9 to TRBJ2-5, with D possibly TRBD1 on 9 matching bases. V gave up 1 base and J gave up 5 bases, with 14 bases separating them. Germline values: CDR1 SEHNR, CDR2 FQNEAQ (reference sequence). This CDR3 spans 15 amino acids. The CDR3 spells CASSLGSGTGETQYF. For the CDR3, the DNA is TGTGCCAGCAGCTTAGGTAGCGGGACAGGGGAGACCCAGTACTTC.

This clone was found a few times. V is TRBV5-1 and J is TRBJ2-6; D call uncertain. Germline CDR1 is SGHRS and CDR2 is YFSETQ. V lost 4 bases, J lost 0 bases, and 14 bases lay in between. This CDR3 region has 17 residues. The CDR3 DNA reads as TGCGCCAGCAGCGTGGACGGAGACCCCTCTGGGGCCAACGTCCTGACTTTC. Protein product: CASSVDGDPSGANVLTF.

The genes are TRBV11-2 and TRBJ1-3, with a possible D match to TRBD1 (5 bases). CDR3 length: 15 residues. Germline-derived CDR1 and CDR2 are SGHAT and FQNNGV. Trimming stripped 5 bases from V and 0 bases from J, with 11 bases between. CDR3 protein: CASSRAGGSGNTIYF. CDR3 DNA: TGTGCCAGCAGCCGGGCGGGGGGCTCTGGAAACACCATATATTTT.

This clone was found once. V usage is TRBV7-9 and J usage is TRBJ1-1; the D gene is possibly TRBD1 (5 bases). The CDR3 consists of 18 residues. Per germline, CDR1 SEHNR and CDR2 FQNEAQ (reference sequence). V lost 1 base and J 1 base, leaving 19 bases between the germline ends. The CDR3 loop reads CASSLGIFGGGRNTEAFF. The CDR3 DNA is TGTGCCAGCAGCTTAGGTATTTTTGGCGGGGGACGGAACACTGAAGCTTTCTTT.

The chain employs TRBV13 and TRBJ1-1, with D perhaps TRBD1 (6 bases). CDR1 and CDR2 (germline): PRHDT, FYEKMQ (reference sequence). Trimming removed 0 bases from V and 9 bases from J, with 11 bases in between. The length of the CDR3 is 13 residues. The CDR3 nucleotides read TGTGCCAGCAGCTTAGGCCCGGACAGCCAAGCTTTCTTT. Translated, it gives CASSLGPDSQAFF.

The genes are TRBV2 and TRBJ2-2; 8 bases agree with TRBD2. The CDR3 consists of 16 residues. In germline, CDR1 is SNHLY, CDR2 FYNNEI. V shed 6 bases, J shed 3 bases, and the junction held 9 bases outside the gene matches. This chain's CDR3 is CASSDWSGSDTGELFF. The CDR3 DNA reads TGTGCCAGCAGCGACTGGAGCGGGAGTGACACCGGGGAGCTGTTTTTT.

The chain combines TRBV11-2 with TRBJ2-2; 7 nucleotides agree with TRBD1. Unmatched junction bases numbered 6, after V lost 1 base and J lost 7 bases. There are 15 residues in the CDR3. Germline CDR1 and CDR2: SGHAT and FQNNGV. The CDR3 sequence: CASSLVTGNHGELFF. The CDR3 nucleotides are TGTGCCAGCAGCTTAGTGACAGGGAATCACGGGGAGCTGTTTTTT.

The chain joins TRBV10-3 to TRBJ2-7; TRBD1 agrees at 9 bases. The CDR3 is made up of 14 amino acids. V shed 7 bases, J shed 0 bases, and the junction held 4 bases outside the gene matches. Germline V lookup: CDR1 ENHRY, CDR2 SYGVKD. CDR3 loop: CAIMRTGASYEQYF. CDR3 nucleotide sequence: TGTGCCATCATGCGGACAGGGGCCTCCTACGAGCAGTACTTC.

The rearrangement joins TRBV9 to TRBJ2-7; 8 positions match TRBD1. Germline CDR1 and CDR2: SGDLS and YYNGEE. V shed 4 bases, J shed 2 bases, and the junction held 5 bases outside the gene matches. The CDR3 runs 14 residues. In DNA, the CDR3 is TGTGCCAGCAGCCAACAGGGGGGAGCCTACGAGCAGTACTTC. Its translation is CASSQQGGAYEQYF.

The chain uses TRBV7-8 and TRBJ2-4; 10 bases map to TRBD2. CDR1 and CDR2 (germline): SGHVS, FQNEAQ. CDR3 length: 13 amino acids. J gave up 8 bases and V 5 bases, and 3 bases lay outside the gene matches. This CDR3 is CASSPGTSDIQYF. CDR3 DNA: TGTGCCAGCAGCCCTGGGACTAGCGACATTCAGTACTTC.

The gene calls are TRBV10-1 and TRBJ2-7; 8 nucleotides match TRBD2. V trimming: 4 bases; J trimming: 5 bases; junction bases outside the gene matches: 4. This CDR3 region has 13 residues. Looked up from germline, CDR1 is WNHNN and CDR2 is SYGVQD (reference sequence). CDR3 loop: CASSVPGRDEQYF. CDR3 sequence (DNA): TGCGCCAGCAGTGTACCCGGGAGGGACGAGCAGTACTTC.

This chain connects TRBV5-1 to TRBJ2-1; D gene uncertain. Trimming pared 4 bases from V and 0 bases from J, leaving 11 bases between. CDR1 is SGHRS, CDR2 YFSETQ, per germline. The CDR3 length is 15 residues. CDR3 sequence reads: CASSADPSSYNEQFF. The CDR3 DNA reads TGCGCCAGCAGCGCTGATCCTAGCTCCTACAATGAGCAGTTCTTC. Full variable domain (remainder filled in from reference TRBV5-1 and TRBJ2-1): KAGVTQTPRYLIKTRGQQVTLSCSPISGHRSVSWYQQTPGQGLQFLFEYFSETQRNKGNFPGRFSGRQFSNSRSEMNVSTLELGDSALYLCASSADPSSYNEQFFGPGTRLTVL.

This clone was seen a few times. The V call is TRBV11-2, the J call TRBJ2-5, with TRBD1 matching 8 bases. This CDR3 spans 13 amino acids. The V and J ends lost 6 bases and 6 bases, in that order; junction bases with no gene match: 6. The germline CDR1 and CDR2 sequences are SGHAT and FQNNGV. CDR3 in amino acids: CASSSDRAKTQYF. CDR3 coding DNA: TGTGCCAGCAGTTCGGACAGGGCGAAGACCCAGTACTTC.

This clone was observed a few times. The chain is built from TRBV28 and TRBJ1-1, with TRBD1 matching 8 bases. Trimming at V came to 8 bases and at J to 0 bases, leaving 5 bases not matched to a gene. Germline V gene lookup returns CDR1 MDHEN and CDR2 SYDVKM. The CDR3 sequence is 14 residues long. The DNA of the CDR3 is TGTGCCAGCGTCCCAGGGGGCGTGAACACTGAAGCTTTCTTT. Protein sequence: CASVPGGVNTEAFF.

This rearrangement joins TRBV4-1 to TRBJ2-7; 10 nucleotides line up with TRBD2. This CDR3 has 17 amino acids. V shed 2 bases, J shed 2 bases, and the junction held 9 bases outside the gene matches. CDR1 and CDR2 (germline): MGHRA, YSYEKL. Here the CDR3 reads CASSQRGIAGGTYEQYF. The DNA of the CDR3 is TGCGCCAGCAGCCAAAGGGGGATAGCGGGAGGAACCTACGAGCAGTACTTC.

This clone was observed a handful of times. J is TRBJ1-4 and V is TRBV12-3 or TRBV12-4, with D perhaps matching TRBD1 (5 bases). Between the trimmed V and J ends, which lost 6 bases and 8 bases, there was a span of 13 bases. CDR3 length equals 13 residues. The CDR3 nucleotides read TGTGCCAGCAGCACCAGCGGGGGAGAAAAACTGTTTTTT. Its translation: CASSTSGGEKLFF.

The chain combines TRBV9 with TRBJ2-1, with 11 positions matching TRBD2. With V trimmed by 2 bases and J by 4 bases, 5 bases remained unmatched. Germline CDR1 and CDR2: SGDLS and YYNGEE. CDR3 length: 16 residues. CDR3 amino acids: CASSVMGLAAYNEQFF. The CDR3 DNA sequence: TGTGCCAGCAGCGTTATGGGACTAGCGGCATACAATGAGCAGTTCTTC.

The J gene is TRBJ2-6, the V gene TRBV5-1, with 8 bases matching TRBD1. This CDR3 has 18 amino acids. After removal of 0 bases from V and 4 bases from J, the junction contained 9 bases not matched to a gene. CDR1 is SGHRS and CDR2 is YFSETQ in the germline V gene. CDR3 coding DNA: TGCGCCAGCAGCTTGGGGACAGGGCCCCCAACAGGGGCCAACGTCCTGACTTTC. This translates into CASSLGTGPPTGANVLTF.

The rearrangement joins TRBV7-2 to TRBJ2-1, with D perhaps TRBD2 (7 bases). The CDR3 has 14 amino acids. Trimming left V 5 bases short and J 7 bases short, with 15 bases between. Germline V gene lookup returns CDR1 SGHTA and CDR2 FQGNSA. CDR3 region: CASSPEGGANEQFF. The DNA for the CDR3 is TGTGCCAGCAGCCCAGAGGGGGGGGCGAATGAGCAGTTCTTC.

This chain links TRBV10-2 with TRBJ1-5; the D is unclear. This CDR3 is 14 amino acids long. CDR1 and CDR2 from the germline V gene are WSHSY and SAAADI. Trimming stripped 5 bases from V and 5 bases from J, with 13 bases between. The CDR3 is CASSYMGEDQPQHF. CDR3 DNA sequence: TGCGCCAGCAGTTACATGGGAGAGGATCAGCCCCAGCATTTT.

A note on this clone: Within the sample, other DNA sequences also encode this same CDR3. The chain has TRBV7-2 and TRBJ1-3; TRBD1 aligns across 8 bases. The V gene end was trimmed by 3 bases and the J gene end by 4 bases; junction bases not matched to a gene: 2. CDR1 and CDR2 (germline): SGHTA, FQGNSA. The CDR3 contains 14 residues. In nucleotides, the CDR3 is TGTGCCAGCAGCTTGCAGGGGGCAGGAAACACCATATATTTT. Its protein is CASSLQGAGNTIYF.

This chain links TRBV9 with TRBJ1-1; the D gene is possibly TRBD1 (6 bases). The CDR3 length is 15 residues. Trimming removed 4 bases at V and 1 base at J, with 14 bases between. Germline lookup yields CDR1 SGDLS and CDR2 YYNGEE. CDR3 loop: CASSPRGGTNTEAFF. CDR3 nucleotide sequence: TGTGCCAGCAGCCCTAGGGGGGGGACGAACACTGAAGCTTTCTTT.